This is a list of T cell receptor beta chains from one sample in a study of T-cell reconstitution after alpha-beta-depleted transplantation in children. One entry per CDR3 protein, called by TCRdb with MiXCR from the PCR reads. The sample yields tens of thousands of distinct CDR3 sequences, 4.9% seen once. The source material was PBMCs, mostly from graft donor cells, sampled 180 days after TCRalphabeta/CD19-depleted stem cell transplant. The receptors shown here come from a boy under two years old who had a stem cell transplant for acute myeloid leukemia, so the T cells may come from the graft donor. The CDR3 runs from the conserved cysteine through the conserved F or W. D genes are given only for firm matches. Where a row states a size, it is once, few, many or the class of an expanded clone; other rows omit it.

size,J,length,D,V,CDR3,DNA
many,TRBJ2-1,15,.,TRBV7-2,CASSLRSVLFYEQFF,TGTGCCAGCAGCCTCAGGAGCGTCCTATTCTATGAGCAGTTCTTC
many,TRBJ2-7,14,.,TRBV14,CASSFKLGAYEQYF,TGTGCCAGCAGCTTCAAACTGGGGGCCTACGAGCAGTACTTC
.,TRBJ1-5,14,TRBD1,TRBV20-1,CSATRQGFNQPQHF,TGCAGTGCTACCCGACAGGGGTTCAATCAGCCCCAGCATTTT
many,TRBJ2-3,14,.,TRBV5-5,CASSFDRTTDTQYF,TGTGCCAGCAGCTTCGACAGGACCACAGATACGCAGTATTTT
many,TRBJ2-3,16,TRBD1,TRBV16,CASSQWKGGAENTQYF,TGTGCCAGCAGCCAATGGAAAGGGGGCGCGGAAAATACGCAGTATTTT
many,TRBJ2-6,14,TRBD1,TRBV6-1,CAGKTGAGANVLTF,TGTGCCGGAAAGACAGGGGCTGGGGCCAACGTCCTGACTTTC
many,TRBJ1-5,12,.,TRBV20-1,CSVHQGGQPQHF,TGCAGTGTGCACCAAGGCGGTCAGCCCCAGCATTTT
many,TRBJ1-1,16,.,TRBV7-2,CASSLGPEGVYTEAFF,TGTGCCAGCAGCTTAGGGCCGGAGGGTGTTTACACTGAAGCTTTCTTT
many,TRBJ2-1,15,.,TRBV12-3/TRBV12-4,CASTLDSFTYNEQFF,TGTGCCAGCACCTTAGACTCGTTTACGTACAATGAGCAGTTCTTC
many,TRBJ1-2,21,TRBD1,TRBV9,CASSVNPRGYRGHRSNYGYTF,TGTGCCAGCAGCGTAAACCCGAGGGGGTACAGGGGGCATCGATCTAACTATGGCTACACCTTC
many,TRBJ1-1,14,.,TRBV12-3/TRBV12-4,CASSSTRMNTEAFF,TGTGCCAGCAGTTCCACCAGAATGAACACTGAAGCTTTCTTT
many,TRBJ2-1,15,TRBD2,TRBV20-1,CSARDGVAGGYEQFF,TGCAGTGCTAGAGACGGGGTAGCGGGGGGATATGAGCAGTTCTTC
many,TRBJ1-3,13,.,TRBV29-1,CSVVPSSGNTIYF,TGCAGCGTTGTCCCGAGCTCTGGAAACACCATATATTTT
.,TRBJ2-5,15,TRBD2,TRBV5-4,CASSLDRGGAQTQYF,TGTGCCAGCAGCTTGGACCGCGGGGGGGCGCAGACCCAGTACTTC
many,TRBJ2-2,15,TRBD2,TRBV5-1,CASSLTSGDTGELFF,TGCGCCAGCAGCCTCACTAGCGGAGACACCGGGGAGCTGTTTTTT
many,TRBJ1-1,14,.,TRBV3-1,CASSQTGTNTEAFF,TGTGCCAGCAGCCAAACCGGGACTAACACTGAAGCTTTCTTT
many,TRBJ2-2,15,.,TRBV12-3/TRBV12-4,CASSLVSGRTGELFF,TGTGCCAGCAGTTTAGTGTCAGGGCGTACCGGGGAGCTGTTTTTT
many,TRBJ2-5,15,TRBD1,TRBV15,CATSRDRGQGETQYF,TGTGCCACCAGCAGAGATCGAGGACAGGGTGAGACCCAGTACTTC
many,TRBJ2-5,15,.,TRBV20-1,CSARRSLTVQETQYF,TGCAGTGCTAGGAGATCCTTGACAGTCCAAGAGACCCAGTACTTC
few,TRBJ2-1,15,TRBD2,TRBV2,CASSALGGGRSEQFF,TGTGCCAGCAGTGCGTTGGGCGGGGGGAGGAGTGAGCAGTTCTTC
many,TRBJ1-6,14,TRBD1,TRBV20-1,CSATRTGINSPLHF,TGCAGTGCTACACGGACAGGGATTAATTCACCCCTCCACTTT
.,TRBJ2-7,16,.,TRBV5-4,CASSLDPQGLGDEQYF,TGTGCCAGCAGCTTGGATCCACAGGGACTCGGTGACGAGCAGTACTTC
many,TRBJ2-1,17,TRBD2,TRBV7-2,CASSLRPRLAAYNEQFF,TGTGCCAGCAGCTTAAGACCTCGACTAGCGGCCTACAATGAGCAGTTCTTC
many,TRBJ2-1,19,TRBD2,TRBV12-3/TRBV12-4,CASSLGGTSGASSYNEQFF,TGTGCCAGCAGTTTAGGCGGGACTAGCGGGGCGAGCTCCTACAATGAGCAGTTCTTC